This T cell receptor beta chain comes out of a study of CD8 T cells in Susac syndrome. This clonotype was counted a single time. Because the CDR3's place on the DNA is in doubt, the DNA is left out and the CDR3 is given as listed by TCRdb. RNA was extracted with the RNeasy kit, and a quantity of roughly 0.5 to 1 ug was reverse transcribed using random hexamers. With immunoSEQ multiplex PCR, TCR beta CDR3 was amplified across 54 Vbeta and 13 Jbeta. One entry per CDR3 protein results from TCRdb running MiXCR on the immunoSEQ multiplex PCR reads. This table has over 80,000 distinct CDR3 sequences, approximately 92% appearing once. Germline loops: CDR1 KGHSH, CDR2 LQKENI. A total of 15 residues make up the CDR3, ends included. In blood CD8+ and CD4+ T cells, TCR beta underwent sequencing. Controls were age- and sex-matched healthy donors. TEMRA cells were enriched by FACS, while CD8+ and CD4+ T cells were obtained through a negative isolation that was performed magnetically.

This clonotype was obtained from a human donor in good health. The V and J genes are TRBV18 and TRBJ1-4; the tabulated D call, TRBD1, remains unverified against the DNA. Source material: CD8+ T cells from PBMCs. CDR3 sequence: CASSYGTGQLKNCFF.